This T cell receptor (beta chain) was found in a study of cytomegalovirus exposure and HLA in healthy donors. A multiplex PCR was run with 60 Vbeta primers and 13 Jbeta primers. The table came from immunoSEQ multiplex PCR; TCRdb's copy has only in-frame clones and leaves some out. The sample includes about 83,000 clones, less than 85% of them seen just once. A note on this clone: Its antigen is as yet unknown.

V gave up 4 bases and J gave up 1 base; unmatched junction bases: 2. The CDR3 extends over 15 amino acids. The germline gives CDR1 MGHDK, CDR2 SYGVNS. Whole-study results and caveats: The study found most TCR sequences rare, yet found some public TCRs in many donors. Certain sequence variants were highly shared and formed a cluster, and this cluster was likely a sequencing artifact. There were several of the most significant clusters that appeared linked to common viral pathogens in a later analysis. Most subjects had HLA-A and HLA-B alleles reportedly predicted accurately by TCR beta sequences.

The chain is built from TRBV25-1 and TRBJ1-2, with 11 bases fitting TRBD1. The material sequenced was PBMCs. The sequence came from a man between 60 and 75 years old in good health and CMV-seronegative. The CDR3 DNA follows: TGTGCCAGCAGTGGGGGACAGGGGGGTAACTATGGCTACACCTTC. Translated, it gives CASSGGQGGNYGYTF.